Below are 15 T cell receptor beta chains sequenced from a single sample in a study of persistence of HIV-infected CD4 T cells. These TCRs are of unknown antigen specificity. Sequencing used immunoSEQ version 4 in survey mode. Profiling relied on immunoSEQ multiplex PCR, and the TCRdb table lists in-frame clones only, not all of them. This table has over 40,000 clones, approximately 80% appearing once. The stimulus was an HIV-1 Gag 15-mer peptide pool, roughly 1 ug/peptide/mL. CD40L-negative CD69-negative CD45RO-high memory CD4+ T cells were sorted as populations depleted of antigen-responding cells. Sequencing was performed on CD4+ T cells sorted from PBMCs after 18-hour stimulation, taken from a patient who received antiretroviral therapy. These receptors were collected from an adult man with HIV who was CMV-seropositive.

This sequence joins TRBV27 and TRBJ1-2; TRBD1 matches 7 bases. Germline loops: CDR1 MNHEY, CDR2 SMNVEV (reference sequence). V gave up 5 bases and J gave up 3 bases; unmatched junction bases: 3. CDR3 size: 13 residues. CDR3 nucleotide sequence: TGTGCCAGCAGTCAGGGGGATTACTATGGCTACACCTTC. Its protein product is CASSQGDYYGYTF.

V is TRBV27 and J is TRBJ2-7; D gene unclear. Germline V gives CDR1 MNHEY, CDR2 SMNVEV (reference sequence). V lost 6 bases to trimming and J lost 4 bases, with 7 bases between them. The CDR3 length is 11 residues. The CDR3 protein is CASRSRYEQYF. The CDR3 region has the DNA TGTGCCAGCAGATCTAGGTACGAGCAGTACTTC.

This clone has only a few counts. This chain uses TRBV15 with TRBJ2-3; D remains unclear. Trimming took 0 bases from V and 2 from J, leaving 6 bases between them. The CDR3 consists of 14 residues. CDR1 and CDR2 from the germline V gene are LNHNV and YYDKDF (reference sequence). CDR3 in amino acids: CATSRDEITDTQYF. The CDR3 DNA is TGTGCCACCAGCAGAGATGAAATCACAGATACGCAGTATTTT.

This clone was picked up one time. This chain's CDR3 is CASSSPGTGLGEQYF. The CDR3 DNA follows: TGCGCCAGCAGTAGTCCCGGGACAGGGCTTGGCGAGCAGTACTTC. The chain couples TRBV5-1 to TRBJ2-7; 9 positions agree with TRBD1. V dropped 5 bases and J dropped 6; count of bases not matched to a gene: 12. Germline values: CDR1 SGHRS, CDR2 YFSETQ. The CDR3 spans 15 residues.

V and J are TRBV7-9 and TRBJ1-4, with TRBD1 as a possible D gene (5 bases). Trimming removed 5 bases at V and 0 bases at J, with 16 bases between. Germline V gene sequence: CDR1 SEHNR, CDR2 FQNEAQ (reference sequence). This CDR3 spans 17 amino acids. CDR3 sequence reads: CASSDTGRRTTNEKLFF. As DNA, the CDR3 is TGTGCCAGCAGCGACACGGGACGGCGAACAACTAATGAAAAACTGTTTTTT.

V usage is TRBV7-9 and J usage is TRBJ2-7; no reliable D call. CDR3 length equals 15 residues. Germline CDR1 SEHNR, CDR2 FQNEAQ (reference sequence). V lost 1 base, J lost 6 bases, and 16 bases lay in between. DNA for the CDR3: TGTGCCAGCAGCTTAGGGGCAGGCACGCCCGTCGAGCAGTACTTC. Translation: CASSLGAGTPVEQYF. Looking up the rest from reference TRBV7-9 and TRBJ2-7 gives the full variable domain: DTGVSQNPRHKITKRGQNVTFRCDPISEHNRLYWYRQTLGQGPEFLTYFQNEAQLEKSRLLSDRFSAERPKGSFSTLEIQRTEQGDSAMYLCASSLGAGTPVEQYFGPGTRLTVT.

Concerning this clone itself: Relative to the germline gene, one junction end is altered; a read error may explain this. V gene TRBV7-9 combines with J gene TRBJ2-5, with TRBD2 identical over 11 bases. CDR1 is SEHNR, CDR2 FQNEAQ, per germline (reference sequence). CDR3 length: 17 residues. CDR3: CVSSLGSLAGGQETQYF. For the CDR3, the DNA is TGTGTCAGCAGCTTAGGTTCCCTAGCGGGGGGCCAAGAGACCCAGTACTTC.

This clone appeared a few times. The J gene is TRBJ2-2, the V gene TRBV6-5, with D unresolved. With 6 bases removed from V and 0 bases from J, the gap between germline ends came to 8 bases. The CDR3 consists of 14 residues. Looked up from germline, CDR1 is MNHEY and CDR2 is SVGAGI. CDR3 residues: CASRGYTNTGELFF. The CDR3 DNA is TGTGCCAGCAGGGGCTACACGAACACCGGGGAGCTGTTTTTT.

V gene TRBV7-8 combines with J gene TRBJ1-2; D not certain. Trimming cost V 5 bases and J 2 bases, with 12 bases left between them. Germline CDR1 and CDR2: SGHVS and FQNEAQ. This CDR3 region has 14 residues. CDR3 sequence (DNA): TGTGCCAGCAGCCATGGACCTTCAAACTATGGCTACACCTTC. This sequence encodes CASSHGPSNYGYTF. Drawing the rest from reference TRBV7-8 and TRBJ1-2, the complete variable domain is GAGVSQSPRYKVAKRGQDVALRCDPISGHVSLFWYQQALGQGPEFLTYFQNEAQLDKSGLPSDRFFAERPEGSVSTLKIQRTQQEDSAVYLCASSHGPSNYGYTFGSGTRLTVV.

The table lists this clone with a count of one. The CDR3 nucleotides are TGTGCCAGCAGCTATAGAGGGACAGGGAATTCCTACGAGCAGTACTTC. Its translation: CASSYRGTGNSYEQYF. The J gene is TRBJ2-7, the V gene TRBV7-9; 9 bases map to TRBD1. The junction had 8 bases not matched to a gene; V was cut back by 4 bases and J by 1 base. The V gene's germline CDR1 is SEHNR and CDR2 FQNEAQ (reference sequence). The CDR3 runs 16 residues.

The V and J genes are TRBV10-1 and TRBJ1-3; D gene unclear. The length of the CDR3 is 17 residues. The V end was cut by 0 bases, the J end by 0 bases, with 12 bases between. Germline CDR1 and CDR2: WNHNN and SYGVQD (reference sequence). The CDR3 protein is CASSESARASSGNTIYF. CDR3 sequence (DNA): TGCGCCAGCAGTGAGTCGGCCAGAGCCTCCTCTGGAAACACCATATATTTT.

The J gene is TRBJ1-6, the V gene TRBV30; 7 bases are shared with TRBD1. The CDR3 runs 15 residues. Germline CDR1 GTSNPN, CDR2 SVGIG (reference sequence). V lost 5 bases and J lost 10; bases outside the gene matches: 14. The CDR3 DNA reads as TGTGCCTGGGGTCGACAGGGAGTTTCTAGGTCACCCCTCCACTTT. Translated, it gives CAWGRQGVSRSPLHF.

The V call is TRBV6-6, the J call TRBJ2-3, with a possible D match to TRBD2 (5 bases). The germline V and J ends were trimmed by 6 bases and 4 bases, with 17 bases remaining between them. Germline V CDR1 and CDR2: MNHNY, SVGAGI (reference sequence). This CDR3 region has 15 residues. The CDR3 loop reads CASRVDGVAADTQYF. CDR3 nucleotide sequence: TGTGCCAGCAGGGTAGACGGGGTTGCGGCAGATACGCAGTATTTT.

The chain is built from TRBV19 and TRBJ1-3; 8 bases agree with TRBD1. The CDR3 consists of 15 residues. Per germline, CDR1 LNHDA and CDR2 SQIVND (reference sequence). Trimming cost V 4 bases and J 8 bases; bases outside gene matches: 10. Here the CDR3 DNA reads TGTGCCAGTAGTACCTGGACAGGGTACGGAGACACCATATATTTT. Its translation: CASSTWTGYGDTIYF.

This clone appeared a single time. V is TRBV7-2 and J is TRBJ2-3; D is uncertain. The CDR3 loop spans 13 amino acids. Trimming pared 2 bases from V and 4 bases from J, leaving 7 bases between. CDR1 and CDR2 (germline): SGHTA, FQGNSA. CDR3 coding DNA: TGTGCCAGCAGCTTAAGAGAGGCAGATACGCAGTATTTT. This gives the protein CASSLREADTQYF. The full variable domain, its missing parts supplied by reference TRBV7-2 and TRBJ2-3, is GAGVSQSPSNKVTEKGKDVELRCDPISGHTALYWYRQSLGQGLEFLIYFQGNSAPDKSGLPSDRFSAERTGGSVSTLTIQRTQQEDSAVYLCASSLREADTQYFGPGTRLTVL.